Listed below are T cell receptor beta chains from one sample, sequenced in a study of T cells in Graves' hyperthyroidism and ophthalmopathy. TCRdb analysed the multiplex PCR reads with MiXCR anew, one entry per CDR3 protein. This sample yields over 200,000 distinct CDR3 sequences, of which roughly 15% are seen a single time; about an eighth belongs to the top ten. The sample comprised blood. The receptors stem from a woman aged 35 to 49 with Graves' hyperthyroidism that later progressed to Graves' ophthalmopathy. CDR3s include the opening cysteine and the closing phenylalanine or tryptophan. D genes are given only for firm matches. Size values are once, few and many counts, or a class for expanded clones, and some rows have none.

j_call	d_call	v_call	clone_size	cdr3_nt	cdr3_aa
TRBJ2-7	TRBD1	TRBV12-3/TRBV12-4	many	TGTGCCAGCAATAACCGGGACAGGGCGAGTTACGAGCAGTACTTC	CASNNRDRASYEQYF
TRBJ2-1	.	TRBV5-5	many	TGTGCCAGCAGCTTGGATAGCCCCTCCTACAATGAGCAGTTCTTC	CASSLDSPSYNEQFF
TRBJ2-2	.	TRBV10-3	many	TGTGCCATCAAGTCCTTTGATGGCGCCGGGGAGCTGTTTTTT	CAIKSFDGAGELFF
TRBJ2-3	TRBD2	TRBV24-1	.	TGTGCCACCAGTGATCCGGGAGGTTGGGGCACAGATACGCAGTATTTT	CATSDPGGWGTDTQYF
TRBJ2-7	.	TRBV4-2	many	TGTGCCAGCAGCCGTATGGAGTGGGGACGGAACCTGTACGAGCAGTACTTC	CASSRMEWGRNLYEQYF
TRBJ2-3	TRBD2	TRBV7-9	.	TGTGCCAGCCGGCGGGAGGGGGTAGCGGGGCGCACAGATACGCAGTATTTT	CASRREGVAGRTDTQYF
TRBJ2-2	.	TRBV7-8	few	TGTGCCAGCAGCTTATGGGTCACCGGGGAGCTGTTTTTT	CASSLWVTGELFF
TRBJ1-3	.	TRBV6-1	many	TGTGCCAGCAGTTTTGGTTTCTCTGGAAACACCATATATTTT	CASSFGFSGNTIYF
TRBJ2-1	TRBD1	TRBV6-1	many	TGTGCCAGCAGGACCGGGACAGGGGGCTGGAATGAGCAGTTCTTC	CASRTGTGGWNEQFF
TRBJ2-7	.	TRBV11-2	many	TGTGCCAGCAGCTTAGTCTGGGGCTACGAGCAGTACTTC	CASSLVWGYEQYF
TRBJ1-4	.	TRBV7-9	few	TGTGCCAGCAGCTTAAAAGGCCAGCTAAGTGAAAAACTGTTTTTT	CASSLKGQLSEKLFF
TRBJ1-4	.	TRBV2	many	TGTGCCAGCAAGAAAGGGGGGCTAGGCGAAAAACTGTTTTTT	CASKKGGLGEKLFF
TRBJ2-7	TRBD2	TRBV2	many	TGTGCCAGCAGCGGACTAGCGGGTTCCTACGAGCAGTACTTC	CASSGLAGSYEQYF